This TCR beta chain was recorded in a study of T cell responses to AZD1222 COVID-19 vaccine. Overall study findings and caveats: White British people made up most donors, females outnumbered males, and clonal diversity was possibly underestimated. Targeting of unmutated variant regions was reportedly seen in nearly half of spike-specific TCRs.

The CDR3 sequence is 15 residues long. Germline CDR1 is SNHLY and CDR2 is FYNNEI. Trimming took off 2 bases at V and 0 bases at J, with 5 bases between the two ends. As concerns this clone: Its antigen remains unknown.

Sequencing used immunoSEQ multiplex PCR; TCRdb keeps in-frame clones, though not all of them. The sample lists 110,000 to 150,000 clones; approximately 90% were seen once. This sequence was found in an adult in good health. The chain is built from TRBV2 and TRBJ1-6; D not certain. The material was peripheral blood, obtained on day 0 of AZD1222 vaccination. CDR3 in amino acids: CASSETRSYNSPLHF. CDR3 coding DNA: TGTGCCAGCAGTGAAACCCGCTCCTATAATTCACCCCTCCACTTT. Supplemented by reference TRBV2 and TRBJ1-6, the full variable domain reads EPEVTQTPSHQVTQMGQEVILRCVPISNHLYFYWYRQILGQKVEFLVSFYNNEISEKSEIFDDQFSVERPDGSNFTLKIRSTKLEDSAMYFCASSETRSYNSPLHFGNGTRLTVT.